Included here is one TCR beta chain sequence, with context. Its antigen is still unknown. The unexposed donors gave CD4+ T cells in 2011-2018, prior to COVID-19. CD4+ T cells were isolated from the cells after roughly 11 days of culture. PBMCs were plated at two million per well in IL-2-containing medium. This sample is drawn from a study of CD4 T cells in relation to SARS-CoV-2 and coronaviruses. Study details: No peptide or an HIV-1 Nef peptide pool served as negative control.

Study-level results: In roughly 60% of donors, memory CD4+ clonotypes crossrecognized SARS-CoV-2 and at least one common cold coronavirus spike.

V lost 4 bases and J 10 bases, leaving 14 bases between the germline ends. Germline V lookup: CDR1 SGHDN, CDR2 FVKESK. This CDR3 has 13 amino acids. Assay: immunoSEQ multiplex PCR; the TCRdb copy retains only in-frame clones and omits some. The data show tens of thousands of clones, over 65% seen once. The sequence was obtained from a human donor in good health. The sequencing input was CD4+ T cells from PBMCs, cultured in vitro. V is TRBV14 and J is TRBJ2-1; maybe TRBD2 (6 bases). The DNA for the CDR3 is TGTGCCAGCAGCCGAGGCGGGGTGGGGGAGCAGTTCTTC. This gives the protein CASSRGGVGEQFF.